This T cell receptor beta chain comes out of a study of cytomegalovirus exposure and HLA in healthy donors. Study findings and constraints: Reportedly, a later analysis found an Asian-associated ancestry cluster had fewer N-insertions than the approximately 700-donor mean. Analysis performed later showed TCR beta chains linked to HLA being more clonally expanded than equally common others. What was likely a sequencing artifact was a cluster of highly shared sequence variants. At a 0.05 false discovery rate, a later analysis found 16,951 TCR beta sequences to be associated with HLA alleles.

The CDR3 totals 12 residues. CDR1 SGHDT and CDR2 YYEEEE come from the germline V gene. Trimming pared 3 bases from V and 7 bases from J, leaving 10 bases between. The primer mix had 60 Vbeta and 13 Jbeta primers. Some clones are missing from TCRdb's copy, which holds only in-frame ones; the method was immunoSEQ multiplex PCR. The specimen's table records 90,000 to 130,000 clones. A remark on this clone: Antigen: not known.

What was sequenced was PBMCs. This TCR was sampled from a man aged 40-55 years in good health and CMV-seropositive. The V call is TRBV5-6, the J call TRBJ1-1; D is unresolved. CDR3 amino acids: CASSSTRVEAFF. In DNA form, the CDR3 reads TGTGCCAGCAGCTCGACCCGGGTTGAAGCTTTCTTT.